A single sample gave rise to the 10 T cell receptor beta chains below, sequenced in a study of radiation and T cells in renal cell carcinoma. Method: immunoSEQ multiplex PCR; TCRdb's copy keeps in-frame clones and lacks some. The sample shows around 64,000 clones, roughly three quarters of them seen only once. Noted time point: baseline pretreatment blood. Treatment: 15 Gy SBRT to primary tumor, nephrectomy 4 weeks later. This specimen was blood, taken from a patient whose treatment included radiotherapy and nephrectomy. Receptors were obtained from a man between 60 and 75 years old with renal cell carcinoma.

V usage is TRBV19 and J usage is TRBJ2-3; D is perhaps TRBD1 (7 bases). Trimming stripped 4 bases from V and 4 bases from J, with 24 bases between. CDR1 LNHDA and CDR2 SQIVND come from the germline V gene (reference sequence). There are 18 residues in the CDR3. The CDR3 nucleotides are TGTGCCAGTAGTAACAGGGGTGAGGGATGGGGGGCCTCAGATACGCAGTATTTT. It is translated as CASSNRGEGWGASDTQYF.

The chain recombines TRBV5-6 with TRBJ1-4; TRBD1 is a possible D gene (6 bases). V shed 6 bases and J shed 2 bases, with 14 bases lying between them. Germline V CDR1 and CDR2: SGHDT, YYEEEE. The CDR3 contains 15 residues. The CDR3 reads CASTPGGYTNEKLFF. CDR3 DNA sequence: TGTGCCAGCACCCCCGGGGGCTACACTAATGAAAAACTGTTTTTT.

V gene TRBV4-3 combines with J gene TRBJ2-5; TRBD1 is a possible D gene (6 bases). The germline gives CDR1 LGHNA, CDR2 YSLEER. With 0 bases removed from V and 1 base from J, the gap between germline ends came to 9 bases. This CDR3 contains 15 residues. DNA of the CDR3: TGCGCCAGCAGCCAAGAGTACAGGGCCCAAGAGACCCAGTACTTC. It translates to CASSQEYRAQETQYF.

The rearrangement links TRBV27 to TRBJ1-3; 7 nucleotides align to TRBD1. The CDR3 totals 13 residues. The junction had 3 bases not matched to a gene; V was cut back by 6 bases and J by 4 bases. Per germline, CDR1 MNHEY and CDR2 SMNVEV (reference sequence). The CDR3 sequence is CASSNRGGNTIYF. CDR3 in DNA: TGTGCCAGCAGCAACAGGGGCGGAAACACCATATATTTT.

This clone was seen a handful of times. This chain uses TRBV7-9 with TRBJ1-1, with D hard to call. Germline V lookup: CDR1 SEHNR, CDR2 FQNEAQ (reference sequence). The ends were cut back, 5 bases at V and 0 bases at J, with 13 bases in the middle. The CDR3 extends over 15 amino acids. The CDR3 coding sequence is TGTGCCAGCAGCCCTACATCTAACCTGAACACTGAAGCTTTCTTT. Translation gives CASSPTSNLNTEAFF.

The chain couples TRBV19 to TRBJ1-1; the D gene is possibly TRBD1 (6 bases). The CDR3 runs 15 residues. Per germline, CDR1 LNHDA and CDR2 SQIVND (reference sequence). V shed 4 bases and J shed 3 bases, with 15 bases lying between them. CDR3 sequence reads: CASSNHRDGDTEAFF. The CDR3 DNA reads as TGTGCCAGTAGTAACCACAGGGACGGGGACACTGAAGCTTTCTTT.

This clone was seen only a few times. The V call is TRBV5-6, the J call TRBJ1-4; unclear D gene. There are 15 residues in the CDR3. V lost 0 bases and J lost 1, with 7 bases in between. Germline-derived CDR1 and CDR2 are SGHDT and YYEEEE. CDR3 sequence (DNA): TGTGCCAGCAGCTTGGGATTCCGAACTAATGAAAAACTGTTTTTT. Translation gives CASSLGFRTNEKLFF. Drawing the rest from reference TRBV5-6 and TRBJ1-4, the complete variable domain is DAGVTQSPTHLIKTRGQQVTLRCSPKSGHDTVSWYQQALGQGPQFIFQYYEEEERQRGNFPDRFSGHQFPNYSSELNVNALLLGDSALYLCASSLGFRTNEKLFFGSGTQLSVL.

This chain links TRBV7-8 with TRBJ1-1; possible D gene TRBD1, 5 bases. Trimming removed 7 bases from V and 0 bases from J, with 18 bases in between. CDR1 and CDR2 (germline): SGHVS, FQNEAQ. The CDR3 totals 16 residues. The CDR3 sequence: CASTTPGGGMNTEAFF. CDR3 coding DNA: TGTGCCAGCACCACTCCCGGGGGGGGTATGAACACTGAAGCTTTCTTT.

V and J are TRBV30 and TRBJ1-2, with a weak D call TRBD1 (5 bases). The CDR3 runs to 13 residues. Germline lookup yields CDR1 GTSNPN and CDR2 SVGIG (reference sequence). Deletions cut 6 bases from V and 0 bases from J, with 11 bases between. CDR3 sequence: CACDSVANYGYTF. CDR3 coding DNA: TGTGCCTGTGACAGCGTAGCTAACTATGGCTACACCTTC.

Regarding this clone: One junction end does not reproduce the germline sequence, and a read error may be involved. V usage is TRBV19 and J usage is TRBJ1-5, with 7 bases that match TRBD1. The CDR3 has 13 amino acids. Looked up from germline, CDR1 is LNHDA and CDR2 is SQIVND (reference sequence). This CDR3 reads CATGTDSNQPPHF. The CDR3 region has the DNA TGTGCCACCGGGACAGATAGCAATCAGCCCCCGCATTTT.